This TCR beta chain is drawn from a study of shared clonotypes between healthy human individuals. At the level of the study: Researchers drew samples from two women and three men aged 18 to 49. Each donor had three CD4 naive, three CD4 memory, two CD8 naive and one CD8 memory plate.

Profiling relied on immunoSEQ multiplex PCR, and the TCRdb table lists in-frame clones only, not all of them. The sample includes about 2.3 million clones, approximately 95% of them seen just once. Adult donors, all healthy and HIV-negative, had no recent acute infections or vaccinations. This TCR was sampled from a man between 18 and 35 years old in good health. Some clones in this sample may be carry-over from other donors' samples. Sequences were obtained from naive CD4+ T cells from PBMCs. The subset denotes: CD45RA+ positively selected.

The CDR3 region is CASSLSLNTQYF. CDR3 bases: TGTGCCAGCAGTTTAAGTTTAAATACGCAGTATTTT. The V call is TRBV28, the J call TRBJ2-3; D gene ambiguous. CDR3 length equals 12 residues. Germline CDR1 is MDHEN and CDR2 is SYDVKM. V was cut by 2 bases and J by 7 bases, with 7 bases left in between.